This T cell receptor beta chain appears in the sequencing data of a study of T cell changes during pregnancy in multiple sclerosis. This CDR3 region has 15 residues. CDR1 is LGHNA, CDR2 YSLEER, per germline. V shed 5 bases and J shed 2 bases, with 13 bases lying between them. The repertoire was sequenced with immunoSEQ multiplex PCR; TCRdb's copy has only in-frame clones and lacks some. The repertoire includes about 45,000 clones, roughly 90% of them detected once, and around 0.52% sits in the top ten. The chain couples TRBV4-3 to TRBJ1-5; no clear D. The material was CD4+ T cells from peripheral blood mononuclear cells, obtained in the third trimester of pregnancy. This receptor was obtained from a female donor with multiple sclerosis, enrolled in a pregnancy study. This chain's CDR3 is CASSEGYQGNQPQHF. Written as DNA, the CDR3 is TGCGCCAGCAGCGAAGGATACCAGGGCAATCAGCCCCAGCATTTT.